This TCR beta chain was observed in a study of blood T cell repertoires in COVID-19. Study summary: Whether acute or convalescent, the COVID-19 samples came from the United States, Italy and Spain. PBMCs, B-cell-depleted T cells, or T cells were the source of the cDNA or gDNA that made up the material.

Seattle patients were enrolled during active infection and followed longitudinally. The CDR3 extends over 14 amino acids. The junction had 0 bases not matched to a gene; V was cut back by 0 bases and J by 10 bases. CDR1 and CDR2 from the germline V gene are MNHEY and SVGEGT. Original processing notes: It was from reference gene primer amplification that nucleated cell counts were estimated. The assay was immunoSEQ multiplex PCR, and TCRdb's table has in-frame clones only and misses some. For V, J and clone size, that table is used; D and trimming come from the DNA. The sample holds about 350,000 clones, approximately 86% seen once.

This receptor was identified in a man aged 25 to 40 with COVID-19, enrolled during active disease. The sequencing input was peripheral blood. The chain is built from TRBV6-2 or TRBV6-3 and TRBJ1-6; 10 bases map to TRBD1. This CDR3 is CASSYSTGGSPLHF. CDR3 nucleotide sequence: TGTGCCAGCAGTTACTCGACAGGGGGCTCACCCCTCCACTTT.